What follows are 9 T cell receptor beta chains derived from one specimen sequenced in a study of cytomegalovirus exposure and HLA in healthy donors. PCR used 60 Vbeta primers and 13 Jbeta primers. Assay used: immunoSEQ multiplex PCR; TCRdb lists only in-frame clones, some missing. The sample comprises around 130,000 clones, 80% of which are singletons, and less than 3% rests with the top ten. Sequenced: PBMCs. The source of these receptors is a man younger than 45 in good health and CMV-seronegative.

The chain combines TRBV4-3 with TRBJ2-1, with D possibly matching TRBD1 (5 bases). The V and J ends lost 0 bases and 4 bases respectively, with 13 bases between them. Per germline, CDR1 LGHNA and CDR2 YSLEER. This CDR3 region has 16 residues. Here the CDR3 reads CASSQDLAGRYNEQFF. CDR3 in DNA: TGCGCCAGCAGCCAAGATCTTGCAGGGCGATACAATGAGCAGTTCTTC.

V and J are TRBV5-4 and TRBJ2-1, with D unclear. Germline assignment: CDR1 SGHNT and CDR2 YYREEE (reference sequence). The CDR3 totals 15 residues. Trimming stripped 1 base from V and 4 bases from J, with 12 bases between. The CDR3, as DNA: TGTGCCAGCAGCTTGCGGCTAGTAGAATACAATGAGCAGTTCTTC. This translates into CASSLRLVEYNEQFF.

This chain connects TRBV21-1 to TRBJ1-1; TRBD1, as called in the table, went unchecked against the DNA. TRBV21-1 is described as a pseudogene. CDR3 size: 18 residues. The CDR3: CASSSDRGGPIGDTEAFF. The CDR3 DNA follows: TGTGCCAGCAGCAGCGACAGGGGCGGCCCAATCGGGGACACTGAAGCTTTCTTT.

The V call is TRBV4-1, the J call TRBJ2-7; the D gene is possibly TRBD2 (5 bases). The V end lost 3 bases, the J end lost 5 bases, and 26 bases lay between the germline ends. The CDR3 consists of 18 residues. Germline V CDR1 and CDR2: MGHRA, YSYEKL. The CDR3 region has the DNA TGCGCCAGCAGCCACCAAACAAGCGGCCGCTATTATGTCCACGAGCAGTACTTC. This codes for CASSHQTSGRYYVHEQYF.

The chain carries TRBV11-3 and TRBJ2-7, with 10 nucleotides matching TRBD2. CDR1 SGHNT and CDR2 YENEEA come from the germline V gene. The CDR3 runs 15 residues. V gave up 10 bases and J gave up 1 base; unmatched junction bases: 10. The DNA for the CDR3 is TGTGCCACCTCCACCCGACTAGCGGGTTCCTACGAGCAGTACTTC. Protein sequence: CATSTRLAGSYEQYF. Combining the CDR3 with reference TRBV11-3 and TRBJ2-7 gives the whole variable domain EAGVVQSPRYKIIEKKQPVAFWCNPISGHNTLYWYLQNLGQGPELLIRYENEEAVDDSQLPKDRFSAERLKGVDSTLKIQPAELGDSAVYLCATSTRLAGSYEQYFGPGTRLTVT.

To note about this clone: This likely comes from a read error, as the CDR3 has no conserved phenylalanine or tryptophan at its end. The limits of the CDR3 on the DNA are not certain, so only TCRdb's listed CDR3 is given. The V and J genes are TRBV27 and TRBJ1-1; the table's D call of TRBD1 was not tested on the DNA. Per germline, CDR1 MNHEY and CDR2 SMNVEV (reference sequence). The CDR3 length equals 10 residues, ends included. CDR3 loop: CASSLQGIQV.

The table lists this clone with a few counts. This chain joins TRBV10-2 and TRBJ1-3, with 8 bases identical to TRBD1. CDR1 and CDR2 (germline): WSHSY, SAAADI. This CDR3 has 19 amino acids. Germline trimming cut 6 bases from V and 0 bases from J; bases unmatched to any gene: 16. The CDR3 sequence is CASRDGTGKSPNSGNTIYF. The CDR3 DNA is TGCGCCAGCAGAGATGGGACAGGCAAGAGCCCTAACTCTGGAAACACCATATATTTT.

V gene TRBV28 combines with J gene TRBJ2-7; 8 positions agree with TRBD1. J gave up 2 bases and V 3 bases, and 3 bases lay outside the gene matches. Germline CDR1 and CDR2: MDHEN and SYDVKM. The CDR3 covers 14 residues. CDR3 sequence: CASSFPGGTYEQYF. The DNA for the CDR3 is TGTGCCAGCAGTTTTCCAGGGGGCACCTACGAGCAGTACTTC.

This chain uses TRBV7-9 with TRBJ2-7; the match to TRBD2 covers 16 bases. From germline, CDR1 is SEHNR and CDR2 FQNEAQ (reference sequence). The length of the CDR3 is 16 residues. The trim removed 5 bases at V and 7 bases at J, leaving 8 bases unmatched. CDR3 nucleotides: TGTGCCAGCAGCGACGGGACTAGCGGGAGGGCTGGAGAGCAGTACTTC. This encodes CASSDGTSGRAGEQYF. The variable domain in full, completed from reference TRBV7-9 and TRBJ2-7, reads DTGVSQNPRHKITKRGQNVTFRCDPISEHNRLYWYRQTLGQGPEFLTYFQNEAQLEKSRLLSDRFSAERPKGSFSTLEIQRTEQGDSAMYLCASSDGTSGRAGEQYFGPGTRLTVT.